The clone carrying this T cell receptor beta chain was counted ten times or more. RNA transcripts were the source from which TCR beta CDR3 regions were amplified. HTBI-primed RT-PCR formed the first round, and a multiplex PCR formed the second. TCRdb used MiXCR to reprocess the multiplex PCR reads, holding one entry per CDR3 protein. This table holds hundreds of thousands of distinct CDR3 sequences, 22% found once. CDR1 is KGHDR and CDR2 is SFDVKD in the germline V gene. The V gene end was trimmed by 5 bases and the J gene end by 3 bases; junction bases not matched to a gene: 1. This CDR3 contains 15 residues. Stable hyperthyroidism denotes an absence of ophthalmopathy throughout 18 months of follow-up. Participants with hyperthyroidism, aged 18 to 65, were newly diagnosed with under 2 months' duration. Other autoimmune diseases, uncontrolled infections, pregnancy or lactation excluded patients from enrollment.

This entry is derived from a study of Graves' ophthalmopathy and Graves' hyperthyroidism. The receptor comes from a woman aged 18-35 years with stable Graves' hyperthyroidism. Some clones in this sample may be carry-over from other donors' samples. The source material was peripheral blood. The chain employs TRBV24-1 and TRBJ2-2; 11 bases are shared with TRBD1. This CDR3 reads CATSGGQGDTGELFF. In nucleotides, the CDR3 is TGTGCCACCAGTGGGGGACAGGGGGACACCGGGGAGCTGTTTTTT.